What follows are 20 T cell receptor beta chains derived from one specimen sequenced in a study of cytomegalovirus exposure and HLA in healthy donors. Using immunoSEQ multiplex PCR, the repertoire was profiled, and TCRdb retains in-frame clones only, with some absent. The sample yields approximately 300,000 clones, 75% to 90% seen once. The sample was PBMCs. Source of these receptors: a woman aged 18-29 years in good health and CMV-seronegative.

Written as DNA, the CDR3 is TGTGCCAGCGCCCGACCCTGGGCGCAGGGCACTGAAGCTTTCTTT. Translation: CASARPWAQGTEAFF. This rearrangement joins TRBV6-1 to TRBJ1-1; TRBD1 might be the D (5 bases). Trimming took 8 bases from V and 4 from J, leaving 20 bases between them. The CDR3 is made up of 15 amino acids. The germline gives CDR1 MNHNS, CDR2 SASEGT.

This chain uses TRBV6-1 with TRBJ1-4; tentatively, D is TRBD1 (5 bases). Germline V lookup: CDR1 MNHNS, CDR2 SASEGT. Trimming removed 2 bases from V and 3 bases from J, with 10 bases in between. The CDR3 covers 15 residues. The CDR3 protein is CASSEIGAANEKLFF. As DNA, the CDR3 is TGTGCCAGCAGTGAAATAGGGGCGGCTAATGAAAAACTGTTTTTT.

This clone was counted ten times or more. V and J are TRBV5-1 and TRBJ2-5; 8 bases match TRBD2. The CDR3 sequence is 15 residues long. V shed 5 bases, J shed 5 bases, and the junction held 11 bases outside the gene matches. The germline CDR1 and CDR2 sequences are SGHRS and YFSETQ. The chain's CDR3 is CASRPIAGRQETQYF. Here the CDR3 DNA reads TGCGCCAGCAGACCTATAGCGGGACGACAGGAGACCCAGTACTTC. Full variable domain (rest looked up from reference TRBV5-1 and TRBJ2-5): KAGVTQTPRYLIKTRGQQVTLSCSPISGHRSVSWYQQTPGQGLQFLFEYFSETQRNKGNFPGRFSGRQFSNSRSEMNVSTLELGDSALYLCASRPIAGRQETQYFGPGTRLLVL.

The chain couples TRBV6-5 to TRBJ2-1, with TRBD2 matching 8 bases. The CDR3 is 16 amino acids. Germline V gene sequence: CDR1 MNHEY, CDR2 SVGAGI. V shed 4 bases, J shed 0 bases, and the junction held 5 bases outside the gene matches. DNA of the CDR3: TGTGCCAGCAGTTTAGCGGGGCTAAGCTCCTACAATGAGCAGTTCTTC. This encodes CASSLAGLSSYNEQFF.

The chain uses TRBV2 and TRBJ1-1; D might be TRBD1 (6 bases). The CDR3 consists of 13 residues. V gave up 5 bases and J gave up 4 bases, with 11 bases separating them. Germline-derived CDR1 and CDR2 are SNHLY and FYNNEI. CDR3 residues: CASSRGAGTEAFF. The CDR3 DNA reads TGTGCCAGCAGTCGGGGGGCGGGCACTGAAGCTTTCTTT.

V is TRBV5-1 and J is TRBJ2-3; tentatively, D is TRBD2 (5 bases). CDR1 is SGHRS and CDR2 is YFSETQ in the germline V gene. The CDR3 loop spans 17 amino acids. With 6 bases removed from V and 4 bases from J, the gap between germline ends came to 24 bases. CDR3 in amino acids: CASILSGDHRAADTQYF. The CDR3 region has the DNA TGCGCCAGCATCCTCTCCGGGGATCATCGCGCTGCAGATACGCAGTATTTT.

This sequence joins TRBV5-6 and TRBJ2-2, with D tentatively TRBD2 (5 bases). Deletions cut 3 bases from V and 5 bases from J, with 11 bases between. The CDR3 runs 14 residues. The germline CDR1 and CDR2 sequences are SGHDT and YYEEEE. CDR3 coding DNA: TGTGCCAGCAGCTATTACGGGAAGACCGGGGAGCTGTTTTTT. Its protein is CASSYYGKTGELFF.

The V and J genes are TRBV2 and TRBJ2-5; D possibly corresponds to TRBD2 (6 bases). The CDR3 has 14 amino acids. The V gene's germline CDR1 is SNHLY and CDR2 FYNNEI. The V gene lost 7 bases and the J gene lost 5 bases, with 17 bases spanning the gap. CDR3 sequence reads: CASIADSAGETQYF. The CDR3, as DNA: TGTGCCAGCATTGCTGACTCGGCGGGGGAGACCCAGTACTTC.

CDR3 sequence: CASSYSGQGPYTEAFF. CDR3 DNA: TGTGCCAGCAGTTACTCGGGACAGGGTCCTTACACTGAAGCTTTCTTT. The chain carries TRBV6-5 and TRBJ1-1, with 9 bases lining up with TRBD1. Unmatched junction bases numbered 5, after V lost 0 bases and J lost 3 bases. From germline, CDR1 is MNHEY and CDR2 SVGAGI. The length of the CDR3 is 16 residues.

The J gene is TRBJ2-7, the V gene TRBV10-3; D is possibly TRBD2 (6 bases). The germline gives CDR1 ENHRY, CDR2 SYGVKD. V was clipped by 10 bases and J by 3 bases, with 16 bases between them. The CDR3 totals 13 residues. In DNA form, the CDR3 reads TGTGCCACCCGGGAGCCAGGGAGCTACGAGCAGTACTTC. It translates to CATREPGSYEQYF.

In DNA, the CDR3 is TGCGCCAGCAGCTTGGAGACAGGGAGCTCCTACGAGCAGTACTTC. Protein product: CASSLETGSSYEQYF. The rearrangement joins TRBV5-1 to TRBJ2-7, with TRBD1 matching over 7 bases. CDR1 and CDR2 from the germline V gene are SGHRS and YFSETQ. This CDR3 region has 15 residues. V shed 0 bases and J 0 bases; nucleotides not matched to a gene: 3.

This clone has only one observation. V and J are TRBV2 and TRBJ2-3, with 7 bases aligning to TRBD1. The CDR3 sequence is 15 residues long. CDR1 is SNHLY, CDR2 FYNNEI, per germline. Trimming at V came to 3 bases and at J to 0 bases, leaving 3 bases not matched to a gene. CDR3 bases: TGTGCCAGCAGTGACAGCAGGGGGAGCACAGATACGCAGTATTTT. This gives the protein CASSDSRGSTDTQYF.

The chain has TRBV5-1 and TRBJ2-2, with unresolved D. V was shortened by 4 bases and J by 4 bases, with 11 bases between the two germline ends. The CDR3 has 14 residues. CDR1 and CDR2 (germline): SGHRS, YFSETQ. In DNA form, the CDR3 reads TGCGCCAGCAGCCTCGATCTATCCACCGGGGAGCTGTTTTTT. Its protein product is CASSLDLSTGELFF.

This chain joins TRBV18 and TRBJ2-6; 7 nucleotides match TRBD1. Germline CDR1 and CDR2: KGHSH and LQKENI. Trimming took 3 bases from V and 2 from J; bases not matched to a gene: 4. The CDR3 contains 16 residues. CDR3 region: CASSPQGVAGANVLTF. In nucleotides, the CDR3 is TGTGCCAGCTCACCGCAGGGGGTGGCTGGGGCCAACGTCCTGACTTTC.

This chain links TRBV9 with TRBJ2-1; 11 positions match TRBD2. Unmatched junction bases numbered 2, after V lost 1 base and J lost 5 bases. Per germline, CDR1 SGDLS and CDR2 YYNGEE. This CDR3 has 15 residues. The CDR3 sequence: CASSVTSGRDNEQFF. For the CDR3, the DNA is TGTGCCAGCAGCGTAACTAGCGGGAGAGACAATGAGCAGTTCTTC. Filled out from reference TRBV9 and TRBJ2-1, the complete variable domain reads DSGVTQTPKHLITATGQRVTLRCSPRSGDLSVYWYQQSLDQGLQFLIQYYNGEERAKGNILERFSAQQFPDLHSELNLSSLELGDSALYFCASSVTSGRDNEQFFGPGTRLTVL.

The chain carries TRBV6-1 and TRBJ2-7; TRBD1 might be the D (5 bases). V lost 6 bases and J lost 0, with 15 bases in between. CDR1 and CDR2 (germline): MNHNS, SASEGT. This CDR3 has 15 amino acids. CDR3 sequence reads: CASSRTVQASYEQYF. For the CDR3, the DNA is TGTGCCAGCAGCCGGACGGTACAGGCCTCCTACGAGCAGTACTTC.

The gene calls are TRBV29-1 and TRBJ2-7; TRBD1 aligns across 9 bases. CDR1 and CDR2 (germline): SQVTM, ANQGSEA. The CDR3 has 13 amino acids. Trimming removed 2 bases from V and 6 bases from J; junction bases left unmatched: 5. Here the CDR3 DNA reads TGCAGCGTTGAATCAGGACAGGGGTTCGAGCAGTACTTC. Translating it yields CSVESGQGFEQYF.

The V and J genes are TRBV28 and TRBJ2-7, with TRBD2 matching over 10 bases. This CDR3 has 15 residues. Germline V gene sequence: CDR1 MDHEN, CDR2 SYDVKM. V lost 5 bases and J lost 2; bases outside the gene matches: 6. In DNA, the CDR3 is TGTGCCAGCAGTGATAGCGGGAGGCCACCCTACGAGCAGTACTTC. Its translation: CASSDSGRPPYEQYF.

The gene calls are TRBV28 and TRBJ1-1, with 7 nucleotides matching TRBD1. The trim removed 0 bases at V and 5 bases at J, leaving 9 bases unmatched. This CDR3 contains 16 residues. Germline V gene data show CDR1 as MDHEN and CDR2 as SYDVKM. The CDR3 DNA reads TGTGCCAGCAGTTTATGGACAGGGTCAGCACGGACTGAAGCTTTCTTT. It is translated as CASSLWTGSARTEAFF.

The V and J genes are TRBV9 and TRBJ2-7, with 9 nucleotides matching TRBD2. CDR1 is SGDLS and CDR2 is YYNGEE in the germline V gene. V gave up 3 bases and J gave up 7 bases; unmatched junction bases: 5. The CDR3 covers 13 residues. The CDR3 loop reads CASSEGLAGEQYF. The CDR3 DNA sequence: TGTGCCAGCAGCGAGGGACTAGCAGGTGAGCAGTACTTC.